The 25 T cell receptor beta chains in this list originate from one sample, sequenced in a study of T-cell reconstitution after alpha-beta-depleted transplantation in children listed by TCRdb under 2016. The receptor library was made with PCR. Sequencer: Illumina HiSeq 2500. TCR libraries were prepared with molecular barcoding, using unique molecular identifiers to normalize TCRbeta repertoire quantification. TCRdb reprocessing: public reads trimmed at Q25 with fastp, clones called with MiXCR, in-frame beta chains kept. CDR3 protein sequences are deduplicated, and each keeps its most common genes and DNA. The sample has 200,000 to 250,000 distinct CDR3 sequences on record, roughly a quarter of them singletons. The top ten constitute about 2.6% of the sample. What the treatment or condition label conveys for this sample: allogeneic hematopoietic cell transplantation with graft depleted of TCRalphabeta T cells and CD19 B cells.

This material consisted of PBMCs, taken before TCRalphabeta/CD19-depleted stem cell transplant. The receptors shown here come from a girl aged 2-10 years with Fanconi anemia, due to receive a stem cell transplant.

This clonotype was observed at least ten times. As DNA, the CDR3 is TGCAGTGCTATCTATAGCGGGGTGGAGACCTACGAGCAGTACTTC. It specifies CSAIYSGVETYEQYF. The chain joins TRBV20-1 to TRBJ2-7; TRBD2 aligns across 8 bases. V shed 4 bases and J 2 bases; nucleotides not matched to a gene: 10. The CDR3 is made up of 15 amino acids. Germline assignment: CDR1 DFQATT and CDR2 SNEGSKA (reference sequence).

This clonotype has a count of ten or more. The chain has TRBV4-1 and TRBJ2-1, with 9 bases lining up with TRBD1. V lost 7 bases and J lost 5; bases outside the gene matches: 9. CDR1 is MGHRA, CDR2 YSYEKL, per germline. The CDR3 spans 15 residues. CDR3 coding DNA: TGCGCCAGCAAGCCGGGACAGGGAGTACACAATGAGCAGTTCTTC. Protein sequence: CASKPGQGVHNEQFF.

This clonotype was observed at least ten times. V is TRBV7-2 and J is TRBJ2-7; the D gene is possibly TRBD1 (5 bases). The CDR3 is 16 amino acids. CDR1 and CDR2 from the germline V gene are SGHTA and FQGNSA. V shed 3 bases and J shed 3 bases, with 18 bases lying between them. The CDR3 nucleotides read TGTGCCAGCAGCTTTAACAAATGGGGCAGGAACTACGAGCAGTACTTC. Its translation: CASSFNKWGRNYEQYF.

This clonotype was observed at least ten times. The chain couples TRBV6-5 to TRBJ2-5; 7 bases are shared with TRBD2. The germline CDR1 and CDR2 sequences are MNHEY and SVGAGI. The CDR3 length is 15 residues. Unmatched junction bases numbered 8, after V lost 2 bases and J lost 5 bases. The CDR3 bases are TGTGCCAGCAGTTACAACGAGGGAGGGTGGGAGACCCAGTACTTC. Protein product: CASSYNEGGWETQYF.

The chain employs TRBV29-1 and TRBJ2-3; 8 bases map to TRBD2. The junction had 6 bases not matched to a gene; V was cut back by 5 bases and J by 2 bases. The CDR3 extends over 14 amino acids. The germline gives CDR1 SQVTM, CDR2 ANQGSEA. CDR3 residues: CSVSGLGNTDTQYF. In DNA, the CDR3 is TGCAGCGTTTCGGGACTAGGCAACACAGATACGCAGTATTTT.

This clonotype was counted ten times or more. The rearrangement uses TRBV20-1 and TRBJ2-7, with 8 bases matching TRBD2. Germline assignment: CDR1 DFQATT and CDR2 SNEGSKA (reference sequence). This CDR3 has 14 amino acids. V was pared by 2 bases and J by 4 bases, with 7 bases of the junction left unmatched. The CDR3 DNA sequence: TGCAGTGCTAGAATAATAGCGGGACTTTACGAGCAGTACTTC. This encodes CSARIIAGLYEQYF.

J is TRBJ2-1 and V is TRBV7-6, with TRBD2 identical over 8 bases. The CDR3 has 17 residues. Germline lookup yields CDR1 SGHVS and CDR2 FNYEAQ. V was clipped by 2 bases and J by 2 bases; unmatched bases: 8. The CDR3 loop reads CASSLIGLAGTYNEQFF. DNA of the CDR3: TGTGCCAGCAGCTTAATCGGATTAGCGGGAACCTACAATGAGCAGTTCTTC.

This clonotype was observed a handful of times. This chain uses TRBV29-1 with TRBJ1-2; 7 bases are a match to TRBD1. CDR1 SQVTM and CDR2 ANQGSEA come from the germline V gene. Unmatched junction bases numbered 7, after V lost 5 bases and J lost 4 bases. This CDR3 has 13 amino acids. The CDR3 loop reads CSVRQGIGYGYTF. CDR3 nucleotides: TGCAGCGTTCGACAGGGTATCGGCTATGGCTACACCTTC.

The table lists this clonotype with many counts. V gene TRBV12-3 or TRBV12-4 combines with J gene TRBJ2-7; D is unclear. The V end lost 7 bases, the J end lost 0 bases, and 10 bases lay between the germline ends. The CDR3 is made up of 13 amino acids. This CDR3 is CASTTMSSYEQYF. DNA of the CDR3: TGTGCCAGCACCACAATGAGCTCCTACGAGCAGTACTTC.

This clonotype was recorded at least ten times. The CDR3 DNA reads TGCAGTGCTAGAATATCTGGGATCTCCTACGAGCAGTACTTC. This translates into CSARISGISYEQYF. V is TRBV20-1 and J is TRBJ2-7, with D hard to call. Germline V CDR1 and CDR2: DFQATT, SNEGSKA (reference sequence). The germline V and J ends were trimmed by 2 bases and 0 bases, with 11 bases remaining between them. The CDR3 is 14 amino acids.

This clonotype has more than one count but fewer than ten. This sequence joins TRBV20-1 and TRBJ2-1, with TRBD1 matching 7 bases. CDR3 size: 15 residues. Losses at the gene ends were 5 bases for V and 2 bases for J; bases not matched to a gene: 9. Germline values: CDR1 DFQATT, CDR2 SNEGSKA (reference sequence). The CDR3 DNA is TGCAGTGCTCCAGACGTAGACAGGGCCTACAATGAGCAGTTCTTC. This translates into CSAPDVDRAYNEQFF.

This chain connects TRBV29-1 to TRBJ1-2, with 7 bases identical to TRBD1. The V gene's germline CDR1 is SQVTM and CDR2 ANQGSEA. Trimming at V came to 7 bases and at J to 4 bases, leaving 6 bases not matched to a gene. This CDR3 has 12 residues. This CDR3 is CSATGQPYGYTF. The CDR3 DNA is TGCAGCGCCACGGGACAGCCCTATGGCTACACCTTC.

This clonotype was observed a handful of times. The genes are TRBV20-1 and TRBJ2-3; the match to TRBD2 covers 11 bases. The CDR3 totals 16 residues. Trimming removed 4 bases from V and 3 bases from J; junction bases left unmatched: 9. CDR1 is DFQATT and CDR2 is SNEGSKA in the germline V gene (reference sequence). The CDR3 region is CSAIHPGTSGTDTQYF. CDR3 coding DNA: TGCAGTGCTATTCACCCCGGGACTAGCGGAACAGATACGCAGTATTTT.

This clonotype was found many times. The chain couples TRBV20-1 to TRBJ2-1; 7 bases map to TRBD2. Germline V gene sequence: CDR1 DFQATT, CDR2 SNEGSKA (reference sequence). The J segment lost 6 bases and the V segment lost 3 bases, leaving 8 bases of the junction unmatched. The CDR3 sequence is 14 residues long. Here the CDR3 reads CSARGREFTNEQFF. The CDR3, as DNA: TGCAGTGCTAGGGGGCGGGAGTTCACCAATGAGCAGTTCTTC.

The CDR3 DNA is TGTGCCAGCAGCTACTCATGGGGTAGCACAGATACGCAGTATTTT. As protein: CASSYSWGSTDTQYF. The chain joins TRBV7-2 to TRBJ2-3, with D unresolved. The CDR3 is 15 residues long. Germline loops: CDR1 SGHTA, CDR2 FQGNSA. Trimming pared 4 bases from V and 0 bases from J, leaving 11 bases between.

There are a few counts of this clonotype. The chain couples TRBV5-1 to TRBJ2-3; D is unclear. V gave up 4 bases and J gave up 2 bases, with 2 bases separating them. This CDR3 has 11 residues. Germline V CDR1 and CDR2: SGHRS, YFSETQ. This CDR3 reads CASSITDTQYF. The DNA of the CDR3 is TGCGCCAGCAGCATCACAGATACGCAGTATTTT. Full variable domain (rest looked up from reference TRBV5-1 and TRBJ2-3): KAGVTQTPRYLIKTRGQQVTLSCSPISGHRSVSWYQQTPGQGLQFLFEYFSETQRNKGNFPGRFSGRQFSNSRSEMNVSTLELGDSALYLCASSITDTQYFGPGTRLTVL.

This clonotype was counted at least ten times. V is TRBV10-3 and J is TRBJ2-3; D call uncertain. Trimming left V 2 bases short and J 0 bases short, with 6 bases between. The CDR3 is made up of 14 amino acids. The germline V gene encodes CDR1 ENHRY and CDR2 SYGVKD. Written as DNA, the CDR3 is TGTGCCATCAGTGAGGCGGCAAGCACAGATACGCAGTATTTT. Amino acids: CAISEAASTDTQYF.

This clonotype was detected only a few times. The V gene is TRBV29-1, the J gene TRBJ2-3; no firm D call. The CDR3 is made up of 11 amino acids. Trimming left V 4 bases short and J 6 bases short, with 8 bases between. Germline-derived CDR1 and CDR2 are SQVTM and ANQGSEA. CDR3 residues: CSVARSDTQYF. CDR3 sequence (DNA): TGCAGCGTTGCTCGTAGTGATACGCAGTATTTT.

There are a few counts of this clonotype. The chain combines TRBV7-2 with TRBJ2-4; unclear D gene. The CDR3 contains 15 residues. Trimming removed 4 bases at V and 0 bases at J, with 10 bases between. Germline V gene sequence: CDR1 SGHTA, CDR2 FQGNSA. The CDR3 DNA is TGTGCCAGCAGCTCCGACTGGGTAGCCAAAAACATTCAGTACTTC. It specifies CASSSDWVAKNIQYF. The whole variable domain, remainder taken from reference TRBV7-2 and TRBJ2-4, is GAGVSQSPSNKVTEKGKDVELRCDPISGHTALYWYRQSLGQGLEFLIYFQGNSAPDKSGLPSDRFSAERTGGSVSTLTIQRTQQEDSAVYLCASSSDWVAKNIQYFGAGTRLSVL.

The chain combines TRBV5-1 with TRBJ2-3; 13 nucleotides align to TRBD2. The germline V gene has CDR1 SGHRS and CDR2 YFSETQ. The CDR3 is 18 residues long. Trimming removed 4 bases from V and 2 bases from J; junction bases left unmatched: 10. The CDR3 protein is CASSATSGGDLFTDTQYF. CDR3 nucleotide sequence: TGCGCCAGCAGCGCCACTAGCGGGGGGGACCTTTTCACAGATACGCAGTATTTT.

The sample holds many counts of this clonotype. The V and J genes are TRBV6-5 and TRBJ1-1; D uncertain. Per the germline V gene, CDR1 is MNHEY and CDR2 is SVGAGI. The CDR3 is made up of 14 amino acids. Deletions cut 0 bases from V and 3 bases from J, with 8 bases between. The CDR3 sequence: CASSYSEGDTEAFF. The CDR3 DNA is TGTGCCAGCAGTTACTCGGAGGGCGACACTGAAGCTTTCTTT.

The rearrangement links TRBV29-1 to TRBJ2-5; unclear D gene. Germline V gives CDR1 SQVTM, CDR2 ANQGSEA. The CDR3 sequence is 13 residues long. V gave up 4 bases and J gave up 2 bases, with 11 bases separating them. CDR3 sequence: CSVARTFQETQYF. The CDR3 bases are TGCAGCGTTGCACGGACCTTTCAAGAGACCCAGTACTTC. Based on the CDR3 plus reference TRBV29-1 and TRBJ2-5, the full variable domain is SAVISQKPSRDICQRGTSLTIQCQVDSQVTMMFWYRQQPGQSLTLIATANQGSEATYESGFVIDKFPISRPNLTFSTLTVSNMSPEDSSIYLCSVARTFQETQYFGPGTRLLVL.

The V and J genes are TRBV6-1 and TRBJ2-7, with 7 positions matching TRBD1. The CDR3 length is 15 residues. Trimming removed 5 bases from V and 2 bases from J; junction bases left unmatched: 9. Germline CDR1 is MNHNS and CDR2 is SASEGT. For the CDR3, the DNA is TGTGCCAGCAGTATTAGACAGGGCCGCGCCTACGAGCAGTACTTC. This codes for CASSIRQGRAYEQYF.

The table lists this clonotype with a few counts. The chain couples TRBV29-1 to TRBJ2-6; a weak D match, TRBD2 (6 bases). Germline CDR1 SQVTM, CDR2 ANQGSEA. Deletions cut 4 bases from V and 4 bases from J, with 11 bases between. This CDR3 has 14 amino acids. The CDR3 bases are TGCAGCGTTGCCGGAGGGAGAGGGGCCAACGTCCTGACTTTC. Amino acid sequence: CSVAGGRGANVLTF.

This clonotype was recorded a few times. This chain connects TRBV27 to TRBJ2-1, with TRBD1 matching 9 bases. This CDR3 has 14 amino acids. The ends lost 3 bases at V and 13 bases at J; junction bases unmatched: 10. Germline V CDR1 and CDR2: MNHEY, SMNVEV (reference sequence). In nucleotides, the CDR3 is TGTGCCAGCAGTTTCGGACAGGGGTTTGGTAGTCAGTTCTTC. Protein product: CASSFGQGFGSQFF.